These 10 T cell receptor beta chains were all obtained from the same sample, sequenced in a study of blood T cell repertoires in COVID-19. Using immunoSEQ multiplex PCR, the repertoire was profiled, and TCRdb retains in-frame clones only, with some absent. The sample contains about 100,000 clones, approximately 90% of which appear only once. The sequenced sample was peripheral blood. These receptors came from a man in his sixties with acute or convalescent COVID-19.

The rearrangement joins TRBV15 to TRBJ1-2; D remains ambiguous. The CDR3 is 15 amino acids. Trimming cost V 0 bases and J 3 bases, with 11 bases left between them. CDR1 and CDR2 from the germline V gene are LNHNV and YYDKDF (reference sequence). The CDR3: CATSRDLGGDYGYTF. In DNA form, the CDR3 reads TGTGCCACCAGCAGAGATCTGGGAGGTGACTATGGCTACACCTTC. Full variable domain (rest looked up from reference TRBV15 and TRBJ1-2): DAMVIQNPRYQVTQFGKPVTLSCSQTLNHNVMYWYQQKSSQAPKLLFHYYDKDFNNEADTPDNFQSRRPNTSFCFLDIRSPGLGDTAMYLCATSRDLGGDYGYTFGSGTRLTVV.

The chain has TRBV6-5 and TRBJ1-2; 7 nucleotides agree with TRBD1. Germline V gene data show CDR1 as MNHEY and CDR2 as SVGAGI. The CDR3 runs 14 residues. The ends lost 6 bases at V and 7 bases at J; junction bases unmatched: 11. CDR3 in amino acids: CASRPSLRGLGYTF. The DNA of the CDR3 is TGTGCCAGCAGGCCATCATTGAGGGGGCTTGGCTACACCTTC.

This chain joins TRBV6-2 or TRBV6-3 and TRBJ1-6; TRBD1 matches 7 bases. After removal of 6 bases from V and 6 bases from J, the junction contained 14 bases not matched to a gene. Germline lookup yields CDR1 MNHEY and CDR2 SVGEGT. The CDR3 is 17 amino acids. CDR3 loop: CASSSYISGTVNSPLHF. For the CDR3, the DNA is TGTGCCAGCAGCTCCTATATATCCGGGACAGTTAATTCACCCCTCCACTTT.

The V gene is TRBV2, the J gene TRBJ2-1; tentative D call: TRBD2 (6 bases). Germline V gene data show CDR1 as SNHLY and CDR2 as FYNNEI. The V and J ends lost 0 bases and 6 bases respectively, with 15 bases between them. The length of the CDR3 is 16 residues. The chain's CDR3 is CASSEARRRDGNEQFF. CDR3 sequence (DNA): TGTGCCAGCAGTGAAGCGCGAAGGCGGGATGGCAATGAGCAGTTCTTC.

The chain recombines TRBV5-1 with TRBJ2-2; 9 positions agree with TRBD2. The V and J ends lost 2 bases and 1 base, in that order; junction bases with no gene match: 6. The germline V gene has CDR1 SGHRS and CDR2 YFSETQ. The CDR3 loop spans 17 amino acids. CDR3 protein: CASSFSGSLGNTGELFF. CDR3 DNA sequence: TGCGCCAGCAGCTTTAGCGGGAGTTTGGGGAACACCGGGGAGCTGTTTTTT.

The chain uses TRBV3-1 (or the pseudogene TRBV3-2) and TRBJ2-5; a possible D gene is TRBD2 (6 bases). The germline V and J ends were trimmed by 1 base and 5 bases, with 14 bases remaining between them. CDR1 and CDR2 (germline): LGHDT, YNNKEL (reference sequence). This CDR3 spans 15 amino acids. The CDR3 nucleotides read TGTGCCAGCAGCCAAGTGGGACTTAGCGGCGAGACCCAGTACTTC. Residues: CASSQVGLSGETQYF.

CDR3 nucleotides: TGTGCCAGCAGCGCAGGTGGGACAGCCTACAATGAGCAGTTCTTC. Protein: CASSAGGTAYNEQFF. The rearrangement uses TRBV7-7 and TRBJ2-1, with TRBD1 identical over 7 bases. This CDR3 is 15 amino acids long. Germline V gives CDR1 SSHAT, CDR2 FNYEAQ (reference sequence). V shed 5 bases and J 2 bases; nucleotides not matched to a gene: 6.

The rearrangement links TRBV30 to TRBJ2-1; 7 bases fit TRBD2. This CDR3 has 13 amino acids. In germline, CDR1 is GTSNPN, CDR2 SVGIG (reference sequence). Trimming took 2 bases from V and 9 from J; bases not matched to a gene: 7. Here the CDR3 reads CAWSQRAGSEQFF. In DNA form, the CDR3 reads TGTGCCTGGAGTCAACGAGCGGGGAGTGAGCAGTTCTTC.

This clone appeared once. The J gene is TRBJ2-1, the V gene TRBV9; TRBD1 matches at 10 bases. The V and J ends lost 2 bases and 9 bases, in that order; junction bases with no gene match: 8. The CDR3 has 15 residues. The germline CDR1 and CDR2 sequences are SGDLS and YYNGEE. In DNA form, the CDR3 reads TGTGCCAGCAGCGTTACCGACAGGGGGCGCGTTGAGCAGTTCTTC. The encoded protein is CASSVTDRGRVEQFF.

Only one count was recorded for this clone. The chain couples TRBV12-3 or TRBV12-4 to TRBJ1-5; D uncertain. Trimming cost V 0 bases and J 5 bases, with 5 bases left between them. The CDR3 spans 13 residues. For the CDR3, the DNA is TGTGCCAGCAGTTTAGCTACGGATCAGCCCCAGCATTTT. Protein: CASSLATDQPQHF.